What follows is one TCR beta chain and its context. As originally analysed: Quantification of nucleated cells was approximated via reference gene primer amplification. Using immunoSEQ multiplex PCR, the repertoire was profiled, and TCRdb retains in-frame clones only, with some absent. The V and J calls and the clone size are those of that table, but D and trimming were determined from the DNA. The sample lists around 99,000 clones, about 93% seen once, with more than 0.9% in the top ten. The CDR3 is made up of 14 amino acids. Germline V gene sequence: CDR1 ENHRY, CDR2 SYGVKD. The junction had 6 bases not matched to a gene; V was cut back by 9 bases and J by 1 base. The record originates from a study of blood T cell repertoires in COVID-19. As for the study in general: Samples of COVID-19 (acute and convalescent) were obtained from the United States, Italy and Spain. T cells, B-cell-depleted T cells, or PBMCs provided the cDNA or gDNA that served as material.

The rearrangement uses TRBV10-3 and TRBJ1-1; TRBD1 aligns across 9 bases. The clonotype originates from a woman aged 25 to 45 with acute or convalescent COVID-19. The source material was peripheral blood. CDR3 in DNA: TGTGCCATACAGGGGGCCATACAGAACACTGAAGCTTTCTTT. As protein: CAIQGAIQNTEAFF.